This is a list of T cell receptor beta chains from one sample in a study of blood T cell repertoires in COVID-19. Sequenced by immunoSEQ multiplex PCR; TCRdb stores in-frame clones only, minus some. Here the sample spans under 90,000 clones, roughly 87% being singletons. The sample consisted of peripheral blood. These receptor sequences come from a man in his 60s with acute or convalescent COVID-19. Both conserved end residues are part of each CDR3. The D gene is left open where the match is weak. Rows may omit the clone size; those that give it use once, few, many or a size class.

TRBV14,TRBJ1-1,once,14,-,CASSQVPGNTEAFF,TGTGCCAGCAGCCAAGTTCCGGGGAACACTGAAGCTTTCTTT
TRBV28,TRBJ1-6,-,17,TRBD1,CASSSPGQYSYNSPLHF,TGTGCCAGCAGTTCCCCGGGACAGTACTCCTATAATTCACCCCTCCACTTT
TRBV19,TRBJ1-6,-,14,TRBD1,CASQDRGRNSPLHF,TGTGCCAGCCAGGACAGGGGTCGTAATTCACCCCTCCACTTT
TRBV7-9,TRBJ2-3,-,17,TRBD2,CASSTRTPSGGTDTQYF,TGTGCCAGCAGCACCCGGACTCCTAGCGGGGGCACAGATACGCAGTATTTT
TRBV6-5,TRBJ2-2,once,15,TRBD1,CASSPGTGRTGELFF,TGTGCCAGCAGTCCCGGGACAGGGAGGACTGGAGAGCTGTTTTTT
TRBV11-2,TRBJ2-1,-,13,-,CASSPRTENEQFF,TGTGCCAGCAGCCCGCGCACAGAAAATGAGCAGTTCTTC
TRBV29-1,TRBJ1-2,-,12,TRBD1,CSTRTGAYGYTF,TGCAGCACCCGGACAGGGGCCTATGGCTACACCTTC
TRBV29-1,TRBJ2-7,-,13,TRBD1,CSVYPGQGYEQYF,TGCAGCGTTTATCCGGGACAGGGTTACGAGCAGTACTTC
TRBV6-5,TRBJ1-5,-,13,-,CASRDSPNQPQHF,TGTGCCAGCAGAGACAGCCCGAATCAGCCCCAGCATTTT
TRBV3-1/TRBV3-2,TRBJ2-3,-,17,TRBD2,CASSQGRSGARFGTQYF,TGTGCCAGCAGCCAAGGGCGGAGCGGGGCTCGATTCGGTACGCAGTATTTT
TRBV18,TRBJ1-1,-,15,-,CASSPPPRVGTEAFF,TGTGCCAGCTCACCACCCCCCAGGGTGGGCACTGAAGCTTTCTTT
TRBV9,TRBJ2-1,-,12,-,CASSPRLHEQFF,TGTGCCAGCAGCCCCCGTTTACACGAGCAGTTCTTC
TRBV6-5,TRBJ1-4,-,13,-,CASSQLSGEKLFF,TGTGCCAGCAGTCAGCTATCAGGGGAAAAACTGTTTTTT
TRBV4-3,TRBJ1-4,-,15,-,CASSQDFGSNEKLFF,TGCGCCAGCAGCCAAGATTTCGGGAGTAATGAAAAACTGTTTTTT
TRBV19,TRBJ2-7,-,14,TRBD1,CASSIGRGNYEQYF,TGTGCCAGTAGTATAGGCAGGGGGAACTACGAGCAGTACTTC
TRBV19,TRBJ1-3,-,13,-,CASTGSSGNTIYF,TGTGCCAGTACGGGTTCCTCTGGAAACACCATATATTTT
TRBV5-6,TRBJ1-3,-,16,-,CASSFPLQASGNTIYF,TGTGCCAGCAGCTTCCCTCTACAGGCCTCTGGAAACACCATATATTTT
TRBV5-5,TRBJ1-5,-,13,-,CASSSTGNQPQHF,TGTGCCAGCAGCTCGACAGGCAATCAGCCCCAGCATTTT
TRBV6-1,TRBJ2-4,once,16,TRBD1,CASSEAPWTGYNIQYF,TGTGCCAGCAGTGAAGCGCCCTGGACAGGGTATAACATTCAGTACTTC
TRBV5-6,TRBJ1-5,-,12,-,CASSLASGAQHF,TGTGCCAGCAGCTTGGCCTCGGGGGCCCAGCATTTT
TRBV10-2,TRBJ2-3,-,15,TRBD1,CASSGGQGGTDTQYF,TGCGCCAGCAGTGGGGGGCAGGGGGGCACAGATACGCAGTATTTT
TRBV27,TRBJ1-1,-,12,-,CASSSGNTEAFF,TGTGCCAGCAGTTCGGGGAACACTGAAGCTTTCTTT
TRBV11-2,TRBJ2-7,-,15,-,CASNQRGEEGDEQYF,TGTGCCAGCAACCAAAGAGGGGAAGAGGGGGACGAGCAGTACTTC
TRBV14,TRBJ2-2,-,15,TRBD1,CASRRVGGSTGELFF,TGTGCCAGCAGAAGGGTAGGGGGCTCCACCGGGGAGCTGTTTTTT
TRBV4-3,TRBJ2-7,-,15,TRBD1,CASSQVSSGGYEQYF,TGCGCCAGCAGCCAAGTTAGTTCAGGGGGATACGAGCAGTACTTC
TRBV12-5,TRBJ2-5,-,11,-,CASGPQETQYF,TGTGCTAGTGGACCACAGGAGACCCAGTACTTC
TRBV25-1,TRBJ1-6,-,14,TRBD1,CASSTGTGGSPLHF,TGTGCCAGCAGCACCGGGACAGGGGGTTCACCCCTCCACTTT
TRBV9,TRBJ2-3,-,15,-,CASSVRVSNADTQYF,TGTGCCAGCAGCGTCAGGGTTTCTAACGCAGATACGCAGTATTTT
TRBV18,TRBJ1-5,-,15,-,CASSPPGGYNQPQHF,TGTGCCAGCTCACCCCCGGGAGGGTACAATCAGCCCCAGCATTTT
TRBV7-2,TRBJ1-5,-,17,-,CASSLSLHGQVHQPQHF,TGTGCCAGCAGCTTAAGTCTCCATGGACAAGTCCATCAGCCCCAGCATTTT
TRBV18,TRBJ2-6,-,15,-,CASSVRSSGANVLTF,TGTGCCAGCTCCGTACGGAGCTCTGGGGCCAACGTCCTGACTTTC
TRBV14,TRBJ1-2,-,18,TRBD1,CASSLKGVTGVNNYGYTF,TGTGCCAGCAGCCTCAAAGGTGTTACAGGGGTAAATAACTATGGCTACACCTTC
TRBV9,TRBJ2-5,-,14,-,CASSVGSGGSPQYF,TGTGCCAGCAGCGTAGGGTCGGGGGGCAGTCCCCAGTACTTC
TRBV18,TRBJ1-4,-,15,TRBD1,CASSPGQGENEKLFF,TGTGCCAGCTCACCAGGACAGGGGGAAAATGAAAAACTGTTTTTT
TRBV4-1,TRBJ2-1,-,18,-,CASSQPRGGEASYNEQFF,TGCGCCAGCAGCCAACCGAGAGGGGGGGAGGCCTCCTACAATGAGCAGTTCTTC
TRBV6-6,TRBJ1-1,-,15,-,CASSLDGEANTEAFF,TGTGCCAGCAGCCTTGACGGGGAGGCGAACACTGAAGCTTTCTTT
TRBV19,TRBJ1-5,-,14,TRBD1,CASSTPGQSSPQHF,TGTGCCAGTAGTACTCCGGGACAGAGTTCCCCCCAGCATTTT
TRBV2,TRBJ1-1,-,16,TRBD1,CASSELETGGGTEAFF,TGTGCCAGCAGTGAATTGGAGACAGGGGGGGGCACTGAAGCTTTCTTT
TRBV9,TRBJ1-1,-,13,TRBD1,CASSLGQLTEAFF,TGTGCCAGCAGCTTGGGACAGCTAACTGAAGCTTTCTTT
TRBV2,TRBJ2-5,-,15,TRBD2,CASSAGLASQETQYF,TGTGCCAGCAGTGCGGGACTAGCGTCTCAAGAGACCCAGTACTTC
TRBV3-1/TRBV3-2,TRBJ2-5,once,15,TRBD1,CASSLRRDREETQYF,TGTGCCAGCAGCCTTCGCCGGGACAGGGAAGAGACCCAGTACTTC